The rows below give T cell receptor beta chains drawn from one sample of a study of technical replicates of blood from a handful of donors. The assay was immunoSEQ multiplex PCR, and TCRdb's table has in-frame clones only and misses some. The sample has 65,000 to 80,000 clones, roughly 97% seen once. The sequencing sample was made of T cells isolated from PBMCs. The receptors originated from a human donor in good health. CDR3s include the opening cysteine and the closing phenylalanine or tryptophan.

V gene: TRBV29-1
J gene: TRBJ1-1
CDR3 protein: CSVTRDRDTEAFF

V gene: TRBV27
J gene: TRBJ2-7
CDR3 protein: CASSSTGTSVYEQYF

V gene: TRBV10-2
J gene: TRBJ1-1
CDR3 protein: CASSENRFEAFF

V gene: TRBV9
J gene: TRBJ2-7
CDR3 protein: CASSVGGQGSNEQYF

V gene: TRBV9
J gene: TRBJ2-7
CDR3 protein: CASSVEIAGAYEQYF

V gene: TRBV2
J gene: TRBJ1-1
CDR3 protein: CASSSRTGLFGTEAFF

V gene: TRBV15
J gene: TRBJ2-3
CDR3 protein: CATSRDPTDTQYF

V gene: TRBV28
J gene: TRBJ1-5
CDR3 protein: CASSPGTLIGNQPQHF

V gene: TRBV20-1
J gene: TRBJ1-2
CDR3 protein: CSASLQGGYTF

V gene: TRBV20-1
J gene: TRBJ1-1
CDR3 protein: CSARDISGAFF

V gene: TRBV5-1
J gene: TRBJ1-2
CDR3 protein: CASSPWTDSNYGYTF

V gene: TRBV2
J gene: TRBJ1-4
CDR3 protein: CASTYTGGREKLFF

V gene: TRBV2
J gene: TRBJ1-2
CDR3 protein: CASTQGAPTNHF

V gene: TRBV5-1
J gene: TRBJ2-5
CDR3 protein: CASSLQGYQETQYF

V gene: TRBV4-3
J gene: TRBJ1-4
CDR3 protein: CASSQDMGRGATNEKLFF

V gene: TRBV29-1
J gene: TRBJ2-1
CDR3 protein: CSVDSSGIANEQFF

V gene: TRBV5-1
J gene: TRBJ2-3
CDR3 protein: CASSFNLVAGDLTSSTDTQYF

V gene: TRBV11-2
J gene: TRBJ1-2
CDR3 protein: CASSPTRGAASYGYTF

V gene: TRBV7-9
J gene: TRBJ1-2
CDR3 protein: CASSLAGHDYGYTF

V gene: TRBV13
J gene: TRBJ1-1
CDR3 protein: CASSEDRNTEAFF

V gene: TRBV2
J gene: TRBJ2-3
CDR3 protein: CASSPGTVADTQYF

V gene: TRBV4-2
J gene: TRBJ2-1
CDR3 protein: CASSQETGGINEQFF

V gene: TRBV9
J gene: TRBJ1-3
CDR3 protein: CASSVESGFGNTIYF

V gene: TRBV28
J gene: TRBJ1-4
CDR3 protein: CASSGQGDDGINEKLFF

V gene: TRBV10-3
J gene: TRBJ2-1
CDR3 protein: CAISDSLTNEQFF

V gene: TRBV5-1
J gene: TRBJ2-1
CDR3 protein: CASSLALGLAGNEQFF

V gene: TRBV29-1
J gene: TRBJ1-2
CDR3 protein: CSVFYRDLANYGYTF